This T cell receptor (beta chain) is drawn from a study of CD8+ T cells in alopecia areata. Study information: The study gave treated patients oral tofacitinib at 5 to 10 mg twice daily. Using the percentage of affected scalp area, treated patients' severity was scored.

Sample treatment: oral pan-JAK inhibitor, 5-10 mg twice daily. Peripheral blood and lesional scalp punch biopsies came from alopecia areata patients. Between the trimmed V and J ends, which lost 0 bases and 4 bases, there was a span of 10 bases. The germline CDR1 and CDR2 sequences are SGHDN and FVKESK. The CDR3 consists of 15 residues. Following RNA extraction, reverse transcription yielded cDNA that acted as the sequencing template. This table comes from immunoSEQ multiplex PCR, and its TCRdb copy is limited to in-frame clones, with some not included. The table lists more than 200,000 clones, under 70% of them singletons, with around 1.2% in the top ten.

The chain links TRBV14 to TRBJ2-1; D perhaps matches TRBD2 (5 bases). Sequencing was performed on CD4+ T cells sorted from blood, taken at approximately week 44, from a patient treated with tofacitinib. This TCR came from a human donor with alopecia areata. Written as DNA, the CDR3 is TGTGCCAGCAGCCAAGATGATTGGACTTACAATGAGCAGTTCTTC. This codes for CASSQDDWTYNEQFF. The full variable domain, completed using reference TRBV14 and TRBJ2-1, is EAGVTQFPSHSVIEKGQTVTLRCDPISGHDNLYWYRRVMGKEIKFLLHFVKESKQDESGMPNNRFLAERTGGTYSTLKVQPAELEDSGVYFCASSQDDWTYNEQFFGPGTRLTVL.